The clone carrying this T cell receptor (beta chain) was detected only a few times. This entry is derived from a study of OX40 agonist ivuxolimab in advanced cancers. Generated by immunoSEQ multiplex PCR, the TCRdb table keeps only in-frame clones and is missing some. This sample has 90,000 to 100,000 clones, with 70% to 85% found just once. Between the trimmed V and J ends, which lost 2 bases and 1 base, there was a span of 9 bases. CDR3 length equals 16 residues. Germline V gives CDR1 MDHEN, CDR2 SYDVKM. This clonotype was sampled from an adult with an advanced solid tumor such as melanoma, head and neck, liver or kidney cancer. The specimen comprised CD4+ or CD8+ T cells sorted from blood, sampled in a trial of the OX40 agonist ivuxolimab. V and J are TRBV28 and TRBJ2-6; perhaps TRBD1 as D (5 bases). The CDR3 region has the DNA TGTGCCAGCAGTTTAACAGGACCTTCTGGGGCCAACGTCCTGACTTTC. This sequence encodes CASSLTGPSGANVLTF.